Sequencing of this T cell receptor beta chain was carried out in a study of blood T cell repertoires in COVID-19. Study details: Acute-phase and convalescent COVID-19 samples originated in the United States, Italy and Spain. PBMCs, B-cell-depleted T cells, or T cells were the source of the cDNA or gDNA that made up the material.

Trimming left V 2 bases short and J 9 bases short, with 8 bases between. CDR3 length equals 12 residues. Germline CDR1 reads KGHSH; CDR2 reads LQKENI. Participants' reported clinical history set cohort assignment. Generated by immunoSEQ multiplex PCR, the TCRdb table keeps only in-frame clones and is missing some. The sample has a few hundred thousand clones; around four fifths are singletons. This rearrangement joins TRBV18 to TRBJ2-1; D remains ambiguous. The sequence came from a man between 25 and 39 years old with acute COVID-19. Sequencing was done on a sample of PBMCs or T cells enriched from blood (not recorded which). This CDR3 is CASSPMALEQFF. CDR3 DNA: TGTGCCAGCTCACCAATGGCCCTTGAGCAGTTCTTC. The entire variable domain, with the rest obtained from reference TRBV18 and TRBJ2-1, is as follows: NAGVMQNPRHLVRRRGQEARLRCSPMKGHSHVYWYRQLPEEGLKFMVYLQKENIIDESGMPKERFSAEFPKEGPSILRIQQVVRGDSAAYFCASSPMALEQFFGPGTRLTVL.